This T cell receptor (beta chain) is drawn from a study of blood T cells in healthy people across ages. V was shortened by 1 base and J by 11 bases, with 18 bases between the two germline ends. CDR1 is SGHRS and CDR2 is YFSETQ in the germline V gene. The CDR3 loop spans 14 amino acids. This clonotype has ten or more counts. A second about 7 to 12 cycle PCR used barcoded and J-beta primers. All samples gave at least 2.5 million CDR3-containing paired-end reads. TCRdb passed the 5' RACE reads through MiXCR, listing each CDR3 protein once. The sample holds 630,000 or so distinct CDR3 sequences, roughly 30% seen once.

The V call is TRBV5-1, the J call TRBJ1-1, with D possibly being TRBD1 (5 bases). The sequence came from an elderly woman in good health. Material: blood. The CDR3 here is CASSLLGQGIEAFF. The CDR3, as DNA: TGCGCCAGCAGCTTGCTTGGGCAGGGAATCGAGGCTTTCTTT.